The following is a T cell receptor beta chain sequence with its context. Its antigen is currently unknown. TCR cDNA, made by 5'RACE template switching, carried an added universal primer site and UMIs. TCRdb re-called the 5' RACE reads with MiXCR, one entry per CDR3 protein. The sample consists of some 120,000 distinct CDR3 sequences, 12% to 15% of them appearing once. The source of the sample is a study of T cells after yellow fever vaccination. Study results and limitations: Clones that expanded after primary vaccination mostly reappeared after the booster (roughly 95% CD4, around 87% CD8). A weaker but faster secondary response was observed, peaking on day 5 versus 15. Repertoires obtained by FACS sorting could include abundant clonotypes that entered as contaminants from the bulk population.

V lost 3 bases and J lost 3, with 8 bases in between. The CDR3 is made up of 12 amino acids. Germline-derived CDR1 and CDR2 are SQVTM and ANQGSEA. This specimen was CD8+ T cells sorted from PBMCs, taken 5 days after the yellow fever booster vaccination. This chain links TRBV29-1 with TRBJ1-1; D possibly corresponds to TRBD1 (6 bases). The clonotype originates from a man aged 18-30 years who received the YFV17D yellow fever vaccine. CDR3 bases: TGCAGCGTTGAGGACAGTTACACTGAAGCTTTCTTT. Protein product: CSVEDSYTEAFF.